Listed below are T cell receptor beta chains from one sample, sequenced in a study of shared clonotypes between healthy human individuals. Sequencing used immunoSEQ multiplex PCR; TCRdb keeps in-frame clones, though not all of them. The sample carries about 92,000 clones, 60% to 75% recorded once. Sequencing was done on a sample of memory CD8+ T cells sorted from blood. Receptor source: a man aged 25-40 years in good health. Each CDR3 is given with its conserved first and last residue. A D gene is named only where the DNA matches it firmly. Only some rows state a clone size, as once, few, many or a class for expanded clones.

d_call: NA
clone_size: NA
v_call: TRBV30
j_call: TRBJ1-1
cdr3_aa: CAWSAIGGENEAFF
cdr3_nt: TGTGCCTGGAGTGCAATCGGGGGAGAGAATGAAGCTTTCTTT

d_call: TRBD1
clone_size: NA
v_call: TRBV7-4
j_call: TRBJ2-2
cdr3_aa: CASSPSPGTDNTGELFF
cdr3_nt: TGTGCCAGCAGCCCCTCCCCCGGGACAGACAACACCGGGGAGCTGTTTTTT

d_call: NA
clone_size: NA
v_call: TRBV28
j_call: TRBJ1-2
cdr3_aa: CASSSLDPYGYTF
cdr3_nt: TGTGCCAGCAGTTCGCTGGACCCCTATGGCTACACCTTC

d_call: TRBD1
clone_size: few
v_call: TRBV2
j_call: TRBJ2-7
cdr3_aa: CASGFRGQGGEGASYEQYF
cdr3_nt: TGTGCCAGCGGCTTTAGGGGACAGGGGGGCGAAGGGGCCTCCTACGAGCAGTACTTC

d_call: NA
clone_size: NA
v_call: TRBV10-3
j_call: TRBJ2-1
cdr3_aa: CAISRWEPPYNEQFF
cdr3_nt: TGTGCCATCTCGAGGTGGGAACCCCCCTACAATGAGCAGTTCTTC

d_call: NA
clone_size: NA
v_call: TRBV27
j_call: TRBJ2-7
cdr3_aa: CASSRGRGEQYF
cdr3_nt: TGTGCCAGCAGTCGGGGGCGCGGGGAGCAGTACTTC

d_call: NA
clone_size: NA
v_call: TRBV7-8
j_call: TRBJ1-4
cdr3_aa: CASSPILREKLFF
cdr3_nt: TGTGCCAGCAGCCCCATCTTGCGTGAAAAACTGTTTTTT

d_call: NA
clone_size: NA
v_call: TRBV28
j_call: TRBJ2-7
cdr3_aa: CASGSGTYEQYF
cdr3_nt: TGTGCCAGCGGATCGGGGACCTACGAGCAGTACTTC

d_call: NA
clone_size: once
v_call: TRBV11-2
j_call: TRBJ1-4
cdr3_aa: CASSFTDEKNEKLFF
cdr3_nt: TGTGCCAGCAGCTTTACGGACGAGAAGAATGAAAAACTGTTTTTT

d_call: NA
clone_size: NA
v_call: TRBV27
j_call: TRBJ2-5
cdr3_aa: CASRRGGAEETQYF
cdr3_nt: TGTGCCAGTCGAAGAGGGGGGGCTGAAGAGACCCAGTACTTC